These T cell receptor beta chains were read from a single sample in a study of early T cells in non-severe SARS-CoV-2 infection. TCRdb independently ran MiXCR on the 5' RACE reads; one entry per CDR3 protein. The sample yields roughly 66,000 distinct CDR3 sequences, 8% to 9.5% seen once. The specimen sequenced was whole blood. These receptors all come from an adult who was a healthcare worker with PCR-confirmed SARS-CoV-2 infection or an uninfected control (not recorded which). Each CDR3 is given with its conserved first and last residue. D genes are given only for firm matches. Not every row has a clone size; where given, it reads once, few, many or a size class.

V: TRBV20-1; size: many; J: TRBJ2-7; D: TRBD2; DNA: TGCAGTGCTAGTGGTCCCGGGACTAGCGGGAGCTCCTACGAGCAGTACTTC; CDR3: CSASGPGTSGSSYEQYF
V: TRBV20-1; size: .; J: TRBJ1-6; D: TRBD1; DNA: TGCAGTGCTCCGGACAGGGGAAATTCACCCCTCCACTTT; CDR3: CSAPDRGNSPLHF
V: TRBV6-2/TRBV6-3; size: few; J: TRBJ2-7; D: .; DNA: TGTGCCATCCGGGGAGGCCCCCTCTACGAGCAGTACTTC; CDR3: CAIRGGPLYEQYF
V: TRBV12-2; size: few; J: TRBJ2-7; D: .; DNA: TGTGCAAGTCGCCTAAAGGACAGTACAAGGGCCTCTCGAGGCGAGCAGTACTTC; CDR3: CASRLKDSTRASRGEQYF
V: TRBV28; size: many; J: TRBJ2-7; D: .; DNA: TGTGCCAGCAGTCCCCTGGCTGAAGTCAACGAGCAGTACTTC; CDR3: CASSPLAEVNEQYF
V: TRBV4-2; size: .; J: TRBJ2-7; D: TRBD1; DNA: TGTGCCAGCAGCAAGGACAGGCTGATCTCCTACGAGCAGTACTTC; CDR3: CASSKDRLISYEQYF
V: TRBV4-2; size: many; J: TRBJ2-1; D: TRBD2; DNA: TGTGCCAGCAGCCAAGATCAAACTAGCGGGAGTAATGAGCAGTTCTTC; CDR3: CASSQDQTSGSNEQFF
V: TRBV7-2; size: few; J: TRBJ2-5; D: .; DNA: TGTGCCAGCAGCTTACCGTGGGCGGTCGAGACCCAGTACTTC; CDR3: CASSLPWAVETQYF
V: TRBV6-1; size: .; J: TRBJ1-6; D: .; DNA: TGTGCCAGCAGTGTTGCGAGTTCACCCCTCCACTTT; CDR3: CASSVASSPLHF
V: TRBV20-1; size: .; J: TRBJ1-1; D: .; DNA: TGCAGTGCTAGAGAGGACATGAACACTGAAGCTTTCTTT; CDR3: CSAREDMNTEAFF
V: TRBV2; size: few; J: TRBJ1-1; D: .; DNA: TGTGCCAGCAGAAGAGTTTGGAACACTGAAGCTTTCTTT; CDR3: CASRRVWNTEAFF
V: TRBV20-1; size: .; J: TRBJ2-4; D: TRBD2; DNA: TGCAGTGCTAGACAGGTAGCGGGAGTTGGAGCAAACATTCAGTACTTC; CDR3: CSARQVAGVGANIQYF
V: TRBV11-2; size: many; J: TRBJ2-3; D: TRBD1; DNA: TGTGCCAGCAGCTTGGGGGTCCTGACAGGGTACACAGATACGCAGTATTTT; CDR3: CASSLGVLTGYTDTQYF
V: TRBV20-1; size: few; J: TRBJ2-3; D: .; DNA: TGCAGCTACGTCGCTAGCACAGATACGCAGTATTTT; CDR3: CSYVASTDTQYF
V: TRBV20-1; size: .; J: TRBJ1-4; D: TRBD1; DNA: TGCAGTGCTACCAACAGGGGAACTAATGAAAAACTGTTTTTT; CDR3: CSATNRGTNEKLFF
V: TRBV29-1; size: many; J: TRBJ2-2; D: .; DNA: TGCAGCGTTGGACAGGTGCAACCCTTCGGGGAGCTGTTTTTT; CDR3: CSVGQVQPFGELFF
V: TRBV15; size: few; J: TRBJ2-3; D: TRBD2; DNA: TGTGCCACCAGCAGAGATGTTAGCGGGAGACCTACAGATACGCAGTATTTT; CDR3: CATSRDVSGRPTDTQYF
V: TRBV6-1; size: .; J: TRBJ1-5; D: .; DNA: TGTGCCAGCATTCTAGAGGGAGTATTTAGCAATCAGCCCCAGCATTTT; CDR3: CASILEGVFSNQPQHF
V: TRBV7-7; size: few; J: TRBJ1-5; D: .; DNA: TGTGCCAGCAGCTTAGGACTTATGAAGCCCCAGCATTTT; CDR3: CASSLGLMKPQHF
V: TRBV18; size: .; J: TRBJ2-7; D: .; DNA: TGTGCCAGCTCCTACTCCCCAGACTCCTACGAGCAGTACTTC; CDR3: CASSYSPDSYEQYF
V: TRBV28; size: few; J: TRBJ2-7; D: TRBD2; DNA: TGTGCCAGCAGCTCCGGGACTAGCCCTCCCTACGAGCAGTACTTC; CDR3: CASSSGTSPPYEQYF
V: TRBV7-2; size: .; J: TRBJ2-3; D: TRBD2; DNA: TGTGCCAGCAGCTTAGCGGGAGGGCCGATAGATACGCAGTATTTT; CDR3: CASSLAGGPIDTQYF
V: TRBV7-9; size: many; J: TRBJ2-1; D: TRBD2; DNA: TGTGCCAGCAGCTTAGCCTTAGCGGGAACATACAATGAGCAGTTCTTC; CDR3: CASSLALAGTYNEQFF
V: TRBV5-8; size: many; J: TRBJ1-1; D: .; DNA: TGTGCCAGCAGCTTCAGGGACTTCAGCACTGAAGCTTTCTTT; CDR3: CASSFRDFSTEAFF
V: TRBV3-1; size: .; J: TRBJ2-3; D: TRBD2; DNA: TGTGCCAGCAGCCGGATCGGGAGGACCGGGCCGGATACGCAGTATTTT; CDR3: CASSRIGRTGPDTQYF
V: TRBV27; size: .; J: TRBJ2-7; D: .; DNA: TGTGCCAGCAGTTTAGCCGCTAGAGGGGGCTCCTACGAGCAGTACTTC; CDR3: CASSLAARGGSYEQYF
V: TRBV2; size: few; J: TRBJ1-3; D: .; DNA: TGTGCCAGCCACGTCCAGGGGAGCTCTGGAAACACCATATATTTT; CDR3: CASHVQGSSGNTIYF
V: TRBV20-1; size: few; J: TRBJ2-7; D: .; DNA: TGCAGTGCCCCTAGCGACCGAAAGGGGTACGAGCAGTACTTC; CDR3: CSAPSDRKGYEQYF
V: TRBV19; size: many; J: TRBJ2-1; D: .; DNA: TGTGCCAGTAGTATCGGGGTACACAATGAGCAGTTCTTC; CDR3: CASSIGVHNEQFF
V: TRBV7-9; size: .; J: TRBJ2-4; D: .; DNA: TGTGCCAGCAGCACAGACGGCGGGGTTTCAACGTACTTC; CDR3: CASSTDGGVSTYF
V: TRBV29-1; size: .; J: TRBJ2-3; D: TRBD2; DNA: TGCAGCGTTTTGGGGCGGGAGGGTCAGACGCAGTATTTT; CDR3: CSVLGREGQTQYF
V: TRBV7-6; size: many; J: TRBJ1-6; D: .; DNA: TGTGCCAGCTATCGATTTGGTAATTCACCCCTCCACTTT; CDR3: CASYRFGNSPLHF
V: TRBV6-2/TRBV6-3; size: few; J: TRBJ2-7; D: .; DNA: TGTGCCAGCAGTTACGCCAGTTCCTACGAGCAGTACTTC; CDR3: CASSYASSYEQYF
V: TRBV12-3/TRBV12-4; size: many; J: TRBJ2-1; D: .; DNA: TGTGCCAGCAGTTCCCTTGAGGCGCTGGAGCAGTTCTTC; CDR3: CASSSLEALEQFF
V: TRBV29-1; size: many; J: TRBJ1-1; D: .; DNA: TGCAGCGTTGAGGCTTCGGGGAACACTGAAGCTTTCTTT; CDR3: CSVEASGNTEAFF
V: TRBV7-6; size: many; J: TRBJ1-1; D: .; DNA: TGTGCCAGCAGCTTAAACCAGGGCGGGACTGAAGCTTTCTTT; CDR3: CASSLNQGGTEAFF
V: TRBV12-3/TRBV12-4; size: .; J: TRBJ1-5; D: TRBD1; DNA: TGTGCCAGCAGTAAACAGGGGGGCAATCAGCCCCAGCATTTT; CDR3: CASSKQGGNQPQHF
V: TRBV28; size: few; J: TRBJ2-7; D: TRBD2; DNA: TGTGCCAGCAGCCTTCGACTAGCGGGAGCTACGAAGCAGTACTTC; CDR3: CASSLRLAGATKQYF
V: TRBV30; size: many; J: TRBJ2-7; D: TRBD2; DNA: TGTGCCTGGAGTGACCCATTGAGTAGCGGGTTGTTCTACGAGCAGTACTTC; CDR3: CAWSDPLSSGLFYEQYF
V: TRBV18; size: many; J: TRBJ2-5; D: .; DNA: TGTGCCAGCTCACCGATCACAGTAGAGACCCAGTACTTC; CDR3: CASSPITVETQYF
V: TRBV12-3/TRBV12-4; size: many; J: TRBJ1-3; D: .; DNA: TGTGCCAGCACCTCCGCGGGTCTCTCTGGAAACACCATATATTTT; CDR3: CASTSAGLSGNTIYF
V: TRBV6-1; size: few; J: TRBJ1-2; D: .; DNA: TGTGCCAGCAGCAACACTAACTATGGCTACACCTTC; CDR3: CASSNTNYGYTF
V: TRBV5-5; size: .; J: TRBJ2-1; D: .; DNA: TGTGCCAGCAGTCCCGCCTATAACAATGAGCAGTTCTTC; CDR3: CASSPAYNNEQFF
V: TRBV5-1; size: many; J: TRBJ2-3; D: TRBD2; DNA: TGCGCCAGCAGCCTCGGACTAGGCCCAGATACGCAGTATTTT; CDR3: CASSLGLGPDTQYF
V: TRBV12-3/TRBV12-4; size: .; J: TRBJ2-7; D: .; DNA: TGTGCCAGCAGTTTAAACTACGAGCAGTACTTC; CDR3: CASSLNYEQYF
V: TRBV7-2; size: many; J: TRBJ2-7; D: .; DNA: TGTGCCAGCCGTGGGACAAGCTATTACGAGCAGTACTTC; CDR3: CASRGTSYYEQYF
V: TRBV7-9; size: many; J: TRBJ2-1; D: TRBD1; DNA: TGTGCCAGCAGCGTTTCCGGGACAGGGCGGTACAATGAGCAGTTCTTC; CDR3: CASSVSGTGRYNEQFF
V: TRBV18; size: .; J: TRBJ1-5; D: TRBD1; DNA: TGTGCCAGCTCACCCGGGCAGGGGGCACTGGGGCAGCCCCAGCATTTT; CDR3: CASSPGQGALGQPQHF
V: TRBV2; size: .; J: TRBJ2-1; D: TRBD1; DNA: TGTGCCACCGAGGGACAGGGGGCGGATAATGAGCAGTTCTTC; CDR3: CATEGQGADNEQFF